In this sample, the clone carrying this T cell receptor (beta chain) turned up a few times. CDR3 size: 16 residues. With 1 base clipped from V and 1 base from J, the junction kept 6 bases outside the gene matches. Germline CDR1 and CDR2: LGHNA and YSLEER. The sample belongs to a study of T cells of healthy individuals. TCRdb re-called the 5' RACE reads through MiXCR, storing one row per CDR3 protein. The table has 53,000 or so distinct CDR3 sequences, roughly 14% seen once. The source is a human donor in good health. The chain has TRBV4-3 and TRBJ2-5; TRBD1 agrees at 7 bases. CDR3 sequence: CASSQVINRGQETQYF. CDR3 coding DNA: TGCGCCAGCAGCCAAGTAATAAACAGGGGCCAAGAGACCCAGTACTTC.